The 16 T cell receptor beta chains listed next were all sequenced from one sample in a study of T-cell reconstitution after alpha-beta-depleted transplantation in children. Unique molecular identifiers tagged the TCRbeta library. TCRdb re-called the PCR reads through MiXCR, storing one row per CDR3 protein. The table has around 22,000 distinct CDR3 sequences, approximately 11% seen once. Sequenced material: PBMCs from the stem cell graft donor, taken from the stem cell graft. Source of these receptors: a human donor who donated a stem cell graft to a child with chronic granulomatous disease.

In its sample, this clonotype was seen many times. The chain couples TRBV9 to TRBJ2-4; D gene uncertain. Deletions cut 0 bases from V and 0 bases from J, with 7 bases between. This CDR3 comprises 15 residues. CDR1 SGDLS and CDR2 YYNGEE come from the germline V gene. The CDR3 bases are TGTGCCAGCAGCGTAGTCCCGGGAGCCAAAAACATTCAGTACTTC. Encoded protein: CASSVVPGAKNIQYF.

This clonotype showed up just a few times. The J gene is TRBJ2-3, the V gene TRBV6-4; D might be TRBD2 (5 bases). The CDR3 is 15 residues long. V was trimmed by 0 bases and J by 4 bases, leaving 11 bases between them. CDR1 and CDR2 from the germline V gene are MRHNA and SNTAGT. CDR3 in amino acids: CASSDSTGESDTQYF. CDR3 bases: TGTGCCAGCAGTGACTCAACTGGGGAGTCAGATACGCAGTATTTT.

This clonotype was counted ten times or more. This chain's CDR3 is CASSQDTGGADKQYF. The CDR3 nucleotides are TGTGCCAGCAGCCAAGATACCGGGGGGGCCGATAAGCAGTACTTC. V usage is TRBV3-1 and J usage is TRBJ2-7; TRBD2 agrees at 8 bases. This CDR3 has 15 amino acids. Germline V CDR1 and CDR2: LGHDT, YNNKEL (reference sequence). V dropped 0 bases and J dropped 8; count of bases not matched to a gene: 9.

This clonotype came up many times. The V and J genes are TRBV7-9 and TRBJ2-7; tentative D call: TRBD2 (5 bases). V lost 1 base and J lost 0, with 10 bases in between. Germline CDR1 reads SEHNR; CDR2 reads FQNEAQ (reference sequence). The CDR3 is 15 amino acids. The CDR3 sequence is CASSLEAGSSYEQYF. In nucleotides, the CDR3 is TGTGCCAGCAGCTTAGAGGCGGGTAGCTCCTACGAGCAGTACTTC.

The rearrangement joins TRBV28 to TRBJ1-5, with a weak D call TRBD1 (5 bases). This CDR3 region has 12 residues. Germline V CDR1 and CDR2: MDHEN, SYDVKM. Trimming pared 2 bases from V and 7 bases from J, leaving 6 bases between. The CDR3 reads CASSLGGQPQHF. The CDR3 region has the DNA TGTGCCAGCAGTTTAGGGGGACAGCCCCAGCATTTT.

This clonotype was seen only a few times. V and J are TRBV9 and TRBJ2-7; 9 nucleotides line up with TRBD1. Per the germline V gene, CDR1 is SGDLS and CDR2 is YYNGEE. V shed 4 bases, J shed 1 base, and the junction held 3 bases outside the gene matches. The CDR3 is made up of 14 amino acids. This chain's CDR3 is CASSIGTGSYEQYF. The CDR3 DNA is TGTGCCAGCAGCATTGGGACAGGGTCCTACGAGCAGTACTTC.

J is TRBJ1-2 and V is TRBV7-8, with 9 bases fitting TRBD1. The J segment lost 2 bases and the V segment lost 5 bases, leaving 6 bases of the junction unmatched. Germline-derived CDR1 and CDR2 are SGHVS and FQNEAQ. The CDR3 spans 15 residues. CDR3 coding DNA: TGTGCCAGCAGCCGACCGACAGGGGGAAACTATGGCTACACCTTC. Translated: CASSRPTGGNYGYTF.

This clonotype was seen many times. This chain connects TRBV5-1 to TRBJ2-1; 10 bases are a match to TRBD2. This CDR3 has 16 residues. Germline-derived CDR1 and CDR2 are SGHRS and YFSETQ. The V segment lost 4 bases and the J segment 5 bases; nucleotides outside the gene matches: 9. This chain's CDR3 is CASSVTVAGGNNEQFF. The CDR3 DNA sequence: TGCGCCAGCAGCGTAACTGTAGCGGGGGGAAACAATGAGCAGTTCTTC.

This clonotype counts as medium-sized (0.01 to 0.1%). In DNA, the CDR3 is TGCAGTGCTAGAGTCGACCTGGCTGGGGAGCTGTTTTTT. Its translation: CSARVDLAGELFF. V usage is TRBV20-1 and J usage is TRBJ2-2; the D is unclear. The CDR3 has 13 amino acids. V lost 1 base to trimming and J lost 8 bases, with 11 bases between them. The germline gives CDR1 DFQATT, CDR2 SNEGSKA (reference sequence).

In its sample, this clonotype was seen many times. The chain has TRBV5-1 and TRBJ2-7; D is perhaps TRBD2 (5 bases). Germline CDR1 is SGHRS and CDR2 is YFSETQ. This CDR3 has 12 residues. With 3 bases removed from V and 2 bases from J, the gap between germline ends came to 6 bases. CDR3 sequence (DNA): TGCGCCAGCAGCTCGGGGACCTACGAGCAGTACTTC. Its translation is CASSSGTYEQYF.

This clonotype occurred many times. The CDR3 coding sequence is TGCAGCGTTGCGCTACAGGGGGAACTGAATGAAAAACTGTTTTTT. Translated: CSVALQGELNEKLFF. The chain combines TRBV29-1 with TRBJ1-4, with TRBD1 matching over 8 bases. The V segment lost 4 bases and the J segment 5 bases; nucleotides outside the gene matches: 9. CDR1 and CDR2 from the germline V gene are SQVTM and ANQGSEA. This CDR3 comprises 15 residues.

This clonotype was seen many times. This chain's CDR3 is CASSLETSTDTQYF. The CDR3 DNA is TGTGCCAGCAGCTTAGAGACAAGCACAGATACGCAGTATTTT. The chain has TRBV7-9 and TRBJ2-3, with D uncertain. CDR3 length equals 14 residues. V dropped 1 base and J dropped 0 bases, with 5 bases sitting between them. Germline V gives CDR1 SEHNR, CDR2 FQNEAQ (reference sequence).

This clonotype occurred many times. This chain connects TRBV5-1 to TRBJ1-1; D is ambiguous. This CDR3 has 15 amino acids. The V and J ends lost 0 bases and 1 base respectively, with 10 bases between them. The germline V gene encodes CDR1 SGHRS and CDR2 YFSETQ. This CDR3 reads CASSLGLAGNTEAFF. The CDR3, as DNA: TGCGCCAGCAGCTTGGGGTTGGCGGGGAACACTGAAGCTTTCTTT. Looking up the rest from reference TRBV5-1 and TRBJ1-1 gives the full variable domain: KAGVTQTPRYLIKTRGQQVTLSCSPISGHRSVSWYQQTPGQGLQFLFEYFSETQRNKGNFPGRFSGRQFSNSRSEMNVSTLELGDSALYLCASSLGLAGNTEAFFGQGTRLTVV.

There are many counts of this clonotype. The chain carries TRBV25-1 and TRBJ1-2; D is possibly TRBD1 (6 bases). CDR1 MGHDK and CDR2 SYGVNS come from the germline V gene. Trimming took off 10 bases at V and 0 bases at J, with 21 bases between the two ends. This CDR3 comprises 16 residues. The CDR3 spells CATWGGGTDPNYGYTF. Here the CDR3 DNA reads TGTGCCACCTGGGGGGGCGGAACAGATCCTAACTATGGCTACACCTTC.

A remark on this clonotype: Given a much more abundant clone one base away, this may be a read error. The chain uses TRBV29-1 and TRBJ2-4; 10 nucleotides agree with TRBD2. Per the germline V gene, CDR1 is SQVTM and CDR2 is ANQGSEA. There are 17 residues in the CDR3. CDR3 DNA: TGCAGCGTTATGAAGCGGGAGGGGGGGGAAACCAAAAACAGTCAGTACTTC. It codes for CSVMKREGGETKNSQYF.

The sample holds many counts of this clonotype. The chain employs TRBV27 and TRBJ2-1; 7 nucleotides agree with TRBD2. Germline CDR1 and CDR2: MNHEY and SMNVEV (reference sequence). Trimming took 3 bases from V and 2 from J; bases not matched to a gene: 4. The CDR3 is 15 amino acids. CDR3: CASSFGLAAYNEQFF. The DNA for the CDR3 is TGTGCCAGCAGTTTTGGGCTAGCGGCCTACAATGAGCAGTTCTTC.